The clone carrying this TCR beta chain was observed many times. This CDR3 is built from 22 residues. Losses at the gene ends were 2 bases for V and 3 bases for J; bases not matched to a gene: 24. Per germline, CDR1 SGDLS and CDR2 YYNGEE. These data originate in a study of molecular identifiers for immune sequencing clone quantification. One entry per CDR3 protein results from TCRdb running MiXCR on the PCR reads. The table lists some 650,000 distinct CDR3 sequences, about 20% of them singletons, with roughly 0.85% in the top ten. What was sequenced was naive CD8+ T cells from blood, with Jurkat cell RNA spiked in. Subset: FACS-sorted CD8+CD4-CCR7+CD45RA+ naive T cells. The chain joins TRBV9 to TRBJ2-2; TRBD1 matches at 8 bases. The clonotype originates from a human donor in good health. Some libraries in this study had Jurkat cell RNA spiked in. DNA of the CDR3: TGTGCCAGCAGCGTGAGGGTGACCCAGACAGGGGTTGATTCCGAAGACACCGGGGAGCTGTTTTTT. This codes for CASSVRVTQTGVDSEDTGELFF.